This T cell receptor (beta chain) is drawn from a study of T cell repertoires in cytomegalovirus infection. On this clonotype: Its specificity is unknown. One end of the junction fails to match germline, which may point to a read error.

The CDR3 is 12 residues long. Germline V gives CDR1 MDHEN, CDR2 SYDVKM. TCRdb reprocessed the reads with MiXCR, giving one entry per CDR3 protein. The repertoire has roughly 730,000 distinct CDR3 sequences, around a third of them found once; the top ten carry roughly 18%. The material was cultured PBMCs, obtained from culture after CMV antigen stimulation. The V gene is TRBV28, the J gene TRBJ1-1; D is ambiguous. The sequence derives from a human donor in good health (CMV status not recorded). Some clones in this sample may be carry-over from other donors' samples. This chain's CDR3 is CASKAGYAEAFF. CDR3 nucleotides: TGTGCGAGCAAGGCCGGATACGCTGAAGCTTTCTTT.